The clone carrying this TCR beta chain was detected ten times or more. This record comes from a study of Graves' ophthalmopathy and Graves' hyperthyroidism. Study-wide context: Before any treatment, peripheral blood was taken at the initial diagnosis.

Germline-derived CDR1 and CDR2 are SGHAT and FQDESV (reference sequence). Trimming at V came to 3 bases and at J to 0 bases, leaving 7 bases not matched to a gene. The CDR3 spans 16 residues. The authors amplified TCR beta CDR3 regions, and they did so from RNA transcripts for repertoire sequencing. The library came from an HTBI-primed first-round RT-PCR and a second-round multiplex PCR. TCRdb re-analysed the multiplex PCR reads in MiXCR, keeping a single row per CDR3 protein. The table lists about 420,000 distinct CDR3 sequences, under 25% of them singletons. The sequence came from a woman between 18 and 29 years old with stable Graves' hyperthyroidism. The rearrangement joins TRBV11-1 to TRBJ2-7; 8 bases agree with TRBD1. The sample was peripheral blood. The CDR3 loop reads CASSLGGQVPSYEQYF. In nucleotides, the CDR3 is TGTGCCAGCAGCTTGGGGGGACAGGTACCCTCCTACGAGCAGTACTTC.